These 5 T cell receptor beta chains originate from one sample sequenced in a study of CD8+CD57+ T cells in acquired aplastic anemia listed by TCRdb under 2018. The patients picked for sequencing were ones in whom flow cytometry had shown an expansion of CD8+CD57+ cells. Sequencing was carried out with an Illumina HiSeq 2000. Profiling of TCR beta VDJ combinations and CDR3 sequences used genomic DNA as the template. TCRdb reprocessed the public reads (quality trimming at Q25 with fastp, clone calling with MiXCR) and kept in-frame beta chains. Entries are consolidated by CDR3 protein sequence, retaining the most common genes and DNA. Counted in this sample were around 500,000 distinct CDR3 sequences; about a third of them appeared once. Jointly, the top ten make up 0.82% of the sample. Sequencing was performed on sorted CD4+, CD8+, or CD8+CD57+ T cells (not recorded which) from PBMCs. The receptors here all came from a human donor with aplastic anemia.

The chain employs TRBV24-1 and TRBJ2-7, with D maybe TRBD1 (6 bases). The V and J ends lost 9 bases and 5 bases respectively, with 19 bases between them. This CDR3 contains 14 residues. Germline V lookup: CDR1 KGHDR, CDR2 SFDVKD. The CDR3 region is CATGKDRRSNEQYF. CDR3 DNA: TGTGCCACCGGAAAGGACAGAAGGTCTAACGAGCAGTACTTC.

This clonotype was found many times. At one end, the junction sequence differs from germline, possibly due to a read error. The V gene is TRBV5-1, the J gene TRBJ2-1, with no clear D. Germline V gives CDR1 SGHRS, CDR2 YFSETQ. This CDR3 comprises 11 residues. CDR3 residues: CASSDYNEQFF. The CDR3 DNA is TGTGCCAGCAGTGACTACAATGAGCAGTTCTTC.

This clonotype has ten or more counts. The gene calls are TRBV9 and TRBJ1-2; D ambiguous. The CDR3 is made up of 15 amino acids. CDR1 is SGDLS and CDR2 is YYNGEE in the germline V gene. V was shortened by 0 bases and J by 4 bases, with 13 bases between the two germline ends. CDR3 DNA: TGTGCCAGCAGCGTAGATGAACAGCGCCCCTATGGCTACACCTTC. It encodes CASSVDEQRPYGYTF.

This clonotype has ten or more counts. At one boundary the junction diverges from the germline segment, which might be a read error. The V call is TRBV7-7, the J call TRBJ2-1; D uncertain. The germline CDR1 and CDR2 sequences are SSHAT and FNYEAQ (reference sequence). The CDR3 has 15 amino acids. CDR3 protein: CASSLTPGSHDEQFF. Written as DNA, the CDR3 is TGTGCTAGCAGCTTAACTCCCGGGTCTCACGATGAGCAGTTCTTC.

The rearrangement links TRBV6-1 to TRBJ1-4; TRBD1 agrees at 8 bases. V lost 0 bases to trimming and J lost 12 bases; unmatched junction nucleotides: 9. This CDR3 region has 15 residues. CDR1 MNHNS and CDR2 SASEGT come from the germline V gene. The CDR3 region has the DNA TGTGCCAGCAGTGAAGCTGGGACAGGATCCGGGGAACTGTTTTTT. Its translation: CASSEAGTGSGELFF.